The 32 T cell receptor beta chains presented below share a single source sample, sequenced in a study of CD8+CD57+ T cells in acquired aplastic anemia. Using genomic DNA as the template, TCR beta VDJ and CDR3 profiling was carried out. Using its own MiXCR run on the reads, TCRdb lists one record per CDR3 protein. The table shows about 42,000 distinct CDR3 sequences, with about 65% occurring only once. The sequenced material came from sorted CD4+, CD8+, or CD8+CD57+ T cells (not recorded which) from PBMCs. These receptors came from a human donor in good health, serving as a control.

The rearrangement joins TRBV20-1 to TRBJ1-6; the D gene is possibly TRBD1 (6 bases). Germline-derived CDR1 and CDR2 are DFQATT and SNEGSKA (reference sequence). This CDR3 spans 12 amino acids. V lost 5 bases, J lost 5 bases, and 7 bases lay in between. The CDR3 nucleotides are TGCAGTGCTGGACAGCATAATTCACCCCTCCACTTT. Translated, it gives CSAGQHNSPLHF.

V is TRBV7-4 and J is TRBJ2-7, with a weak D call TRBD2 (6 bases). CDR3 length: 11 amino acids. The germline V gene encodes CDR1 SGHVT and CDR2 SQSDAQ. The V end lost 9 bases, the J end lost 5 bases, and 11 bases lay between the germline ends. The CDR3 here is CASSGDNEQYF. The CDR3 DNA reads TGTGCCAGTAGCGGAGACAACGAGCAGTACTTC.

Many counts were recorded for this clonotype. The chain joins TRBV3-1 to TRBJ2-2; D uncertain. V lost 4 bases and J lost 2, with 11 bases in between. Looked up from germline, CDR1 is LGHDT and CDR2 is YNNKEL (reference sequence). The CDR3 is 15 amino acids. CDR3 DNA: TGTGCCAGCAGCCTCCTATACCTCAACACCGGGGAGCTGTTTTTT. Translated, it gives CASSLLYLNTGELFF.

Comment on this clonotype: The CDR3 ends on some other residue instead of the conserved phenylalanine or tryptophan, so this is likely a read error. CDR3 DNA: TGTGCCAGCAGCTTAAGCGCCTGGGGGGATAATCCCCTCAATGAGCAGTTCCTC. The encoded protein is CASSLSAWGDNPLNEQFL. The chain has TRBV7-3 and TRBJ2-1; tentatively, D is TRBD2 (6 bases). Trimming pared 1 base from V and 6 bases from J, leaving 22 bases between. The CDR3 runs 18 residues. Germline V lookup: CDR1 SGHTA, CDR2 FQGTGA.

This clonotype was detected once. A read error is likely, as this CDR3 ends without the conserved phenylalanine or tryptophan. It is unclear where the CDR3 begins or ends on the DNA, so no DNA is shown, and the CDR3 is as TCRdb lists it. V gene TRBV2 combines with J gene TRBJ2-1. The CDR3 totals 9 residues, both ends included. CDR1 and CDR2 (germline): SNHLY, FYNNEI. CDR3 amino acids: CASSEHKCP.

This chain connects TRBV5-1 to TRBJ2-2; the D gene is possibly TRBD2 (6 bases). The V gene lost 3 bases and the J gene lost 4 bases, with 22 bases spanning the gap. This CDR3 is 18 amino acids long. Germline V gene sequence: CDR1 SGHRS, CDR2 YFSETQ. The CDR3 region has the DNA TGCGCCAGCAGCTCCCCGGAGGTGAGGGCGGGGATCACCGGGGAGCTGTTTTTT. This encodes CASSSPEVRAGITGELFF.

In its sample, this clonotype was seen a few times. This rearrangement joins TRBV29-1 to TRBJ2-7; 7 nucleotides line up with TRBD1. This CDR3 region has 14 residues. Germline CDR1 reads SQVTM; CDR2 reads ANQGSEA. The V and J ends lost 6 bases and 2 bases, in that order; junction bases with no gene match: 10. The CDR3 is CSVADRVSPYEQYF. CDR3 sequence (DNA): TGCAGCGTCGCCGACAGGGTTAGCCCCTACGAGCAGTACTTC.

The V and J genes are TRBV7-9 and TRBJ1-5, with 7 bases lining up with TRBD1. The germline V gene encodes CDR1 SEHNR and CDR2 FQNEAQ (reference sequence). V lost 8 bases, J lost 4 bases, and 8 bases stayed unmatched. The CDR3 sequence is 14 residues long. As DNA, the CDR3 is TGTGCCAGCTCCGGGACAGCGAATAATCAGCCCCAGCATTTT. Amino acids: CASSGTANNQPQHF.

This clonotype turned up a few times. A read error may produce the germline difference seen at one junction end. The rearrangement uses TRBV20-1 and TRBJ1-6; D might be TRBD1 (6 bases). Germline V lookup: CDR1 DFQATT, CDR2 SNEGSKA (reference sequence). The CDR3 sequence is 12 residues long. CDR3 nucleotide sequence: TGCAGTGCTACCCAGACCCGGGACATGCTAATGTTT. Amino acids: CSATQTRDMLMF.

This clonotype has a count of ten or more. The chain employs TRBV12-5 and TRBJ2-6; D is unclear. Germline values: CDR1 LGHNT, CDR2 FRNRAP. V shed 3 bases and J shed 1 base, with 16 bases lying between them. The CDR3 has 18 residues. Here the CDR3 reads CASGFTLSTPSGANVLTF. CDR3 bases: TGTGCTAGTGGTTTCACCCTTTCCACACCGTCTGGGGCCAACGTCCTGACTTTC.

The chain has TRBV29-1 and TRBJ2-3; D uncertain. This CDR3 contains 14 residues. Germline V gene sequence: CDR1 SQVTM, CDR2 ANQGSEA. V gave up 5 bases and J gave up 2 bases, with 14 bases separating them. DNA of the CDR3: TGCAGCGTTCGATCGTCAAGGGTCACAGATACGCAGTATTTT. It specifies CSVRSSRVTDTQYF.

The chain uses TRBV10-3 and TRBJ2-1, with 7 nucleotides matching TRBD2. Germline V lookup: CDR1 ENHRY, CDR2 SYGVKD. Losses at the gene ends were 5 bases for V and 7 bases for J; bases not matched to a gene: 14. This CDR3 contains 16 residues. The DNA for the CDR3 is TGTGCCATCAGTTCGAGTGGGGGGGTTGGGGGTAATGAGCAGTTCTTC. It is translated as CAISSSGGVGGNEQFF.

The genes are TRBV9 and TRBJ1-6; 10 nucleotides match TRBD1. V shed 4 bases and J 9 bases; nucleotides not matched to a gene: 4. Germline V lookup: CDR1 SGDLS, CDR2 YYNGEE. CDR3 length: 14 amino acids. CDR3 bases: TGTGCCAGCAGCTTACGGGACAGGGGTTCACCCCTCCACTTT. Its translation is CASSLRDRGSPLHF.

The chain joins TRBV19 to TRBJ1-1, with D maybe TRBD1 (6 bases). Germline loops: CDR1 LNHDA, CDR2 SQIVND (reference sequence). V lost 6 bases to trimming and J lost 1 base, with 12 bases between them. The CDR3 contains 14 residues. CDR3 sequence: CASSMGAGNTEAFF. The CDR3 region has the DNA TGTGCCAGTAGCATGGGGGCAGGGAACACTGAAGCTTTCTTT.

In its sample, this clonotype was seen many times. The chain employs TRBV4-1 and TRBJ2-3, with 12 bases lining up with TRBD2. Per germline, CDR1 MGHRA and CDR2 YSYEKL. The CDR3 has 17 amino acids. The V gene end was trimmed by 3 bases and the J gene end by 5 bases; junction bases not matched to a gene: 9. CDR3: CASSQLALAGGQDTQYF. The CDR3 DNA reads TGCGCCAGCAGCCAGCTTGCGCTAGCGGGGGGGCAAGATACGCAGTATTTT.

CDR3 amino acids: CASSIGALYNEQFF. CDR3 DNA: TGTGCCAGCAGTATCGGGGCACTCTACAATGAGCAGTTCTTC. J is TRBJ2-1 and V is TRBV7-8, with D perhaps given as TRBD1 or TRBD2 (5 bases each). Germline CDR1 reads SGHVS; CDR2 reads FQNEAQ. The V end lost 6 bases, the J end lost 3 bases, and 12 bases lay between the germline ends. The CDR3 sequence is 14 residues long. The variable domain in full, completed from reference TRBV7-8 and TRBJ2-1, reads GAGVSQSPRYKVAKRGQDVALRCDPISGHVSLFWYQQALGQGPEFLTYFQNEAQLDKSGLPSDRFFAERPEGSVSTLKIQRTQQEDSAVYLCASSIGALYNEQFFGPGTRLTVL.

This clonotype was seen a few times. The chain joins TRBV29-1 to TRBJ2-1, with D perhaps TRBD1 or TRBD2 (5 bases each). V gave up 1 base and J gave up 10 bases, with 5 bases separating them. Germline assignment: CDR1 SQVTM and CDR2 ANQGSEA. This CDR3 is built from 10 residues. CDR3 amino acids: CSVEGGEQFF. The DNA for the CDR3 is TGCAGCGTTGAAGGGGGGGAGCAGTTCTTC.

J is TRBJ2-7 and V is TRBV19; D call uncertain. V was trimmed by 11 bases and J by 4 bases, leaving 27 bases between them. The CDR3 has 16 residues. Germline assignment: CDR1 LNHDA and CDR2 SQIVND (reference sequence). The CDR3 sequence: CALSPTDHHHKYEQYF. The DNA of the CDR3 is TGTGCCCTGTCCCCAACAGATCATCATCATAAATACGAGCAGTACTTC.

The chain carries TRBV20-1 and TRBJ2-1, with 8 positions matching TRBD2. The germline CDR1 and CDR2 sequences are DFQATT and SNEGSKA (reference sequence). With V trimmed by 2 bases and J by 3 bases, 9 bases remained unmatched. There are 16 residues in the CDR3. CDR3 loop: CSARPYSGEGYNEQFF. As DNA, the CDR3 is TGCAGTGCTAGACCATATAGCGGGGAGGGCTACAATGAGCAGTTCTTC.

The CDR3 DNA follows: TGCGCCAGCAGCTTGGGTTCCAGGGGTCCGACAGGCACTGAAGCTTTCTTT. This sequence encodes CASSLGSRGPTGTEAFF. The rearrangement uses TRBV5-1 and TRBJ1-1, with D perhaps TRBD1 (6 bases). The CDR3 totals 17 residues. Germline loops: CDR1 SGHRS, CDR2 YFSETQ. Trimming shortened V by 0 bases and J by 4 bases, and 19 bases separated the two germline ends.

The count of this clonotype is one. The chain links TRBV4-1 to TRBJ1-3; the D gene is possibly TRBD1 (5 bases). In germline, CDR1 is MGHRA, CDR2 YSYEKL. V lost 4 bases, J lost 8 bases, and 24 bases lay in between. The CDR3 spans 17 residues. This CDR3 reads CASSLTSDGHYGYTIYF. The CDR3 nucleotides read TGCGCCAGCAGCCTAACTTCCGACGGACACTATGGCTACACCATATATTTT.

This clonotype has just a few counts. This chain uses TRBV19 with TRBJ1-4; maybe TRBD1 (5 bases). The CDR3 loop spans 14 amino acids. Deletions cut 3 bases from V and 4 bases from J, with 9 bases between. CDR1 and CDR2 from the germline V gene are LNHDA and SQIVND (reference sequence). This CDR3 is CASSMTEVNEKLFF. In DNA form, the CDR3 reads TGTGCCAGTAGTATGACAGAGGTTAATGAAAAACTGTTTTTT.

By share of the sample, this clonotype is medium-sized. The V call is TRBV7-2, the J call TRBJ2-2; D gene uncertain. The V gene's germline CDR1 is SGHTA and CDR2 FQGNSA. V shed 4 bases and J shed 4 bases, with 4 bases lying between them. The CDR3 has 12 residues. The chain's CDR3 is CASSWSTGELFF. CDR3 DNA sequence: TGTGCCAGCAGCTGGAGCACCGGGGAGCTGTTTTTT.

This rearrangement joins TRBV29-1 to TRBJ2-3, with TRBD1 identical over 7 bases. Germline V gives CDR1 SQVTM, CDR2 ANQGSEA. With 7 bases clipped from V and 0 bases from J, the junction kept 7 bases outside the gene matches. This CDR3 contains 14 residues. CDR3 sequence: CSATGTESTDTQYF. The CDR3 DNA follows: TGCAGCGCGACCGGGACAGAAAGCACAGATACGCAGTATTTT.

The chain is built from TRBV19 and TRBJ1-5; D is undetermined. The length of the CDR3 is 13 residues. Trimming left V 3 bases short and J 3 bases short, with 6 bases between. Germline lookup yields CDR1 LNHDA and CDR2 SQIVND (reference sequence). The CDR3 is CASSMTDNQPQHF. The CDR3 coding sequence is TGTGCCAGTAGTATGACGGACAATCAGCCCCAGCATTTT.

This clonotype was observed at least ten times. The gene calls are TRBV28 and TRBJ1-4; D might be TRBD1 (5 bases). The CDR3 has 15 residues. The germline V gene encodes CDR1 MDHEN and CDR2 SYDVKM. V shed 5 bases and J shed 0 bases, with 10 bases lying between them. CDR3 amino acids: CASSPRQSTNEKLFF. The CDR3 DNA sequence: TGTGCCAGCAGTCCTCGACAGTCAACTAATGAAAAACTGTTTTTT. Supplemented by reference TRBV28 and TRBJ1-4, the full variable domain reads DVKVTQSSRYLVKRTGEKVFLECVQDMDHENMFWYRQDPGLGLRLIYFSYDVKMKEKGDIPEGYSVSREKKERFSLILESASTNQTSMYLCASSPRQSTNEKLFFGSGTQLSVL.

The V call is TRBV9, the J call TRBJ2-7, with D tentatively TRBD2 (5 bases). V was trimmed by 3 bases and J by 2 bases, leaving 12 bases between them. The CDR3 loop spans 14 amino acids. CDR1 and CDR2 from the germline V gene are SGDLS and YYNGEE. In nucleotides, the CDR3 is TGTGCCAGCAGCGGCCTAGACGGGACCTACGAGCAGTACTTC. Its translation: CASSGLDGTYEQYF.

This clonotype has a count of ten or more. The chain recombines TRBV6-1 with TRBJ2-3, with D unclear. In germline, CDR1 is MNHNS, CDR2 SASEGT. V was clipped by 6 bases and J by 2 bases, with 18 bases between them. The CDR3 runs 16 residues. This chain's CDR3 is CASRAGRAQATDTQYF. The CDR3 DNA follows: TGTGCCAGCAGAGCAGGCCGGGCCCAGGCCACAGATACGCAGTATTTT.

This clonotype was found many times. This chain joins TRBV25-1 and TRBJ2-7; D not certain. Germline V gene data show CDR1 as MGHDK and CDR2 as SYGVNS. V was pared by 6 bases and J by 4 bases, with 7 bases between. The CDR3 has 11 residues. In nucleotides, the CDR3 is TGTGCCAGCAGGGCCGGGTACGAGCAGTACTTC. Translating it yields CASRAGYEQYF.

This clonotype was seen ten or more times. The V call is TRBV5-1, the J call TRBJ2-2; D may be TRBD2 (6 bases). From germline, CDR1 is SGHRS and CDR2 YFSETQ. The CDR3 spans 15 residues. Trimming took 4 bases from V and 4 from J, leaving 14 bases between them. CDR3 bases: TGCGCCAGCAGCCCGACTAGTTTAGGCACCGGGGAGCTGTTTTTT. It yields the protein CASSPTSLGTGELFF.

This chain joins TRBV10-3 and TRBJ2-1; the D call may be TRBD1 or TRBD2 (5 bases each). Trimming left V 3 bases short and J 6 bases short, with 15 bases between. This CDR3 comprises 15 residues. Germline assignment: CDR1 ENHRY and CDR2 SYGVKD. This CDR3 reads CAISDSGTPGNEQFF. Here the CDR3 DNA reads TGTGCCATCAGTGACTCCGGGACCCCGGGCAATGAGCAGTTCTTC.

The V gene is TRBV20-1, the J gene TRBJ2-7; the D gene is possibly TRBD1 (5 bases). The CDR3 extends over 13 amino acids. Deletions cut 6 bases from V and 6 bases from J, with 18 bases between. CDR1 is DFQATT and CDR2 is SNEGSKA in the germline V gene (reference sequence). The chain's CDR3 is CSASLDRSGEQYV. The DNA for the CDR3 is TGCAGTGCCAGCCTCGACAGATCGGGCGAGCAGTACGTC.